These 29 T cell receptor beta chains came from one sample sequenced in a study of blood T cell repertoires in COVID-19. This table comes from immunoSEQ multiplex PCR, and its TCRdb copy is limited to in-frame clones, with some not included. Of about 87,000 clones in the sample, approximately 86% were seen once. The source material was peripheral blood. All receptors derive from a man aged 40-55 years with acute or convalescent COVID-19.

The chain combines TRBV6-5 with TRBJ1-3; 7 bases are a match to TRBD1. From germline, CDR1 is MNHEY and CDR2 SVGAGI. V lost 6 bases to trimming and J lost 2 bases; unmatched junction nucleotides: 4. This CDR3 spans 14 amino acids. The CDR3 protein is CASRSTGAGNTIYF. The CDR3 bases are TGTGCCAGCAGGTCAACAGGGGCTGGAAACACCATATATTTT.

This clone was seen only a few times. The chain recombines TRBV11-3 with TRBJ2-1; 7 positions agree with TRBD2. V lost 1 base and J lost 7; bases outside the gene matches: 7. The CDR3 has 15 amino acids. Germline CDR1 is SGHNT and CDR2 is YENEEA. CDR3: CASSLGSGGVNEQFF. The CDR3 bases are TGTGCCAGCAGCTTAGGGTCGGGAGGAGTTAATGAGCAGTTCTTC.

The genes are TRBV6-4 and TRBJ2-2; TRBD2 matches 10 bases. Germline V lookup: CDR1 MRHNA, CDR2 SNTAGT. Trimming took 6 bases from V and 0 from J; bases not matched to a gene: 7. This CDR3 is 17 amino acids long. The CDR3 region is CASSIFGTSANTGELFF. CDR3 DNA sequence: TGTGCCAGCAGCATATTCGGGACTAGCGCGAACACCGGGGAGCTGTTTTTT.

The chain links TRBV12-3 or TRBV12-4 to TRBJ2-3; D possibly corresponds to TRBD2 (6 bases). The CDR3 contains 12 residues. V was trimmed by 11 bases and J by 4 bases, leaving 13 bases between them. The CDR3 DNA sequence: TGTGCCGGGGCCGAGCGGGCAGATACGCAGTATTTT. The encoded protein is CAGAERADTQYF.

The table lists this clone with a count of one. This rearrangement joins TRBV30 to TRBJ1-3; the match to TRBD1 covers 8 bases. CDR1 and CDR2 (germline): GTSNPN, SVGIG (reference sequence). V was pared by 8 bases and J by 3 bases, with 6 bases of the junction left unmatched. The CDR3 length is 13 residues. In DNA form, the CDR3 reads TGTGCCCGACAGACAGGGGTTGGAAACACCATATATTTT. Its translation is CARQTGVGNTIYF. The full variable domain, with the rest looked up from reference TRBV30 and TRBJ1-3, is SQTIHQWPATLVQPVGSPLSLECTVEGTSNPNLYWYRQAAGRGLQLLFYSVGIGQISSEVPQNLSASRPQDRQFILSSKKLLLSDSGFYLCARQTGVGNTIYFGEGSWLTVV.

V usage is TRBV9 and J usage is TRBJ2-1; 10 bases match TRBD2. Per the germline V gene, CDR1 is SGDLS and CDR2 is YYNGEE. The trim removed 0 bases at V and 5 bases at J, leaving 11 bases unmatched. The CDR3 runs 18 residues. For the CDR3, the DNA is TGTGCCAGCAGCGTAGGTCTCGGAACTAGCGGGATTCACAATGAGCAGTTCTTC. It specifies CASSVGLGTSGIHNEQFF.

The chain couples TRBV7-9 to TRBJ2-3; weak D call: TRBD2 (7 bases). Germline lookup yields CDR1 SEHNR and CDR2 FQNEAQ (reference sequence). Trimming took off 4 bases at V and 5 bases at J, with 16 bases between the two ends. The CDR3 is made up of 15 amino acids. The CDR3 sequence is CASSSPRGAGDTQYF. The CDR3 nucleotides read TGTGCCAGCAGCTCTCCCCGGGGGGCCGGAGATACGCAGTATTTT.

This chain uses TRBV11-3 with TRBJ2-3; D ambiguous. The CDR3 has 14 residues. Germline V gives CDR1 SGHNT, CDR2 YENEEA. Trimming removed 3 bases from V and 2 bases from J, with 9 bases in between. The CDR3 region has the DNA TGTGCCAGCAGCTTGGGCCGAGCCACAGATACGCAGTATTTT. Encoded protein: CASSLGRATDTQYF.

This chain uses TRBV6-1 with TRBJ2-5; TRBD1 is a possible D gene (6 bases). The CDR3 is made up of 15 amino acids. Germline-derived CDR1 and CDR2 are MNHNS and SASEGT. With 2 bases removed from V and 2 bases from J, the gap between germline ends came to 12 bases. The CDR3 loop is CASSESLGGQETQYF. In DNA, the CDR3 is TGTGCCAGCAGTGAAAGTTTAGGGGGTCAAGAGACCCAGTACTTC.

V is TRBV6-5 and J is TRBJ1-4, with D possibly matching TRBD1 (6 bases). Per the germline V gene, CDR1 is MNHEY and CDR2 is SVGAGI. This CDR3 is built from 13 residues. V was trimmed by 4 bases and J by 8 bases, leaving 11 bases between them. CDR3 coding DNA: TGTGCCAGCAGTTCCGGGACACTCGAAAAACTGTTTTTT. This gives the protein CASSSGTLEKLFF.

The chain carries TRBV2 and TRBJ2-6; the D gene is possibly TRBD2 (6 bases). Trimming stripped 4 bases from V and 0 bases from J, with 10 bases between. This CDR3 is built from 16 residues. The germline V gene has CDR1 SNHLY and CDR2 FYNNEI. The CDR3 DNA follows: TGTGCCAGCAGTGTGGGGGGATACTCTGGGGCCAACGTCCTGACTTTC. Translated, it gives CASSVGGYSGANVLTF. Full variable domain (remainder filled in from reference TRBV2 and TRBJ2-6): EPEVTQTPSHQVTQMGQEVILRCVPISNHLYFYWYRQILGQKVEFLVSFYNNEISEKSEIFDDQFSVERPDGSNFTLKIRSTKLEDSAMYFCASSVGGYSGANVLTFGAGSRLTVL.

CDR3 sequence (DNA): TGTGCCAGCAGCGTAGGGGACAGGGGATTCGATCAGCCCCAGCATTTT. Translating it yields CASSVGDRGFDQPQHF. The chain joins TRBV9 to TRBJ1-5; TRBD1 aligns across 10 bases. CDR3 length: 16 residues. Germline V lookup: CDR1 SGDLS, CDR2 YYNGEE. J gave up 5 bases and V 0 bases, and 5 bases lay outside the gene matches.

This chain connects TRBV6-1 to TRBJ1-2; D is uncertain. In germline, CDR1 is MNHNS, CDR2 SASEGT. The CDR3 runs 12 residues. Deletions cut 5 bases from V and 7 bases from J, with 11 bases between. The CDR3 is CASSSTPRGYTF. In DNA form, the CDR3 reads TGTGCCAGCAGTTCGACACCGCGTGGCTACACCTTC.

The V gene is TRBV5-1, the J gene TRBJ2-7; weak D call: TRBD2 (6 bases). Germline V lookup: CDR1 SGHRS, CDR2 YFSETQ. The CDR3 is 14 amino acids. Trimming took off 5 bases at V and 6 bases at J, with 18 bases between the two ends. Here the CDR3 reads CASRRGTFDAEQYF. CDR3 nucleotides: TGCGCCAGCAGACGCGGGACTTTCGACGCCGAGCAGTACTTC.

The chain has TRBV27 and TRBJ2-7, with a tentative D call TRBD1 (5 bases). The CDR3 has 15 amino acids. Trimming pared 2 bases from V and 2 bases from J, leaving 13 bases between. The germline gives CDR1 MNHEY, CDR2 SMNVEV (reference sequence). CDR3 DNA: TGTGCCAGCAGTTTAAACAGGCGACCAACCTACGAGCAGTACTTC. Translating gives CASSLNRRPTYEQYF.

This clone was recorded once. The chain carries TRBV19 and TRBJ2-4, with 7 bases lining up with TRBD1. Trimming took 5 bases from V and 0 from J; bases not matched to a gene: 7. Germline V gives CDR1 LNHDA, CDR2 SQIVND (reference sequence). The CDR3 runs to 16 residues. The CDR3 coding sequence is TGTGCCAGTAGTTGGACAGGTCAACTAGCCAAAAACATTCAGTACTTC. It translates to CASSWTGQLAKNIQYF.

This rearrangement joins TRBV19 to TRBJ1-3; 8 bases map to TRBD1. CDR1 is LNHDA and CDR2 is SQIVND in the germline V gene (reference sequence). CDR3 length: 17 residues. The ends lost 6 bases at V and 4 bases at J; junction bases unmatched: 14. CDR3 nucleotide sequence: TGTGCCAGTAGGACCGGGACAGGCATGCTGGGCGGAAACACCATATATTTT. It yields the protein CASRTGTGMLGGNTIYF.

A single count supports this clone. J is TRBJ1-2 and V is TRBV27; TRBD1 aligns across 8 bases. This CDR3 spans 14 amino acids. V shed 5 bases, J shed 8 bases, and the junction held 10 bases outside the gene matches. Germline-derived CDR1 and CDR2 are MNHEY and SMNVEV (reference sequence). The CDR3 DNA sequence: TGTGCCAGCAGTCCTTACAGGGGGAATAGGGGCTACACCTTC. Translation gives CASSPYRGNRGYTF.

This clone was counted a few times. This sequence joins TRBV14 and TRBJ2-2; tentative D call: TRBD2 (5 bases). The CDR3 runs 15 residues. V lost 8 bases and J 5 bases, leaving 18 bases between the germline ends. Per germline, CDR1 SGHDN and CDR2 FVKESK. CDR3: CASRDSARKTGELFF. In DNA form, the CDR3 reads TGTGCCAGCCGAGATAGCGCCCGTAAGACCGGGGAGCTGTTTTTT.

This chain connects TRBV5-4 to TRBJ1-4; 9 nucleotides line up with TRBD1. The CDR3 runs 15 residues. V lost 0 bases, J lost 8 bases, and 5 bases stayed unmatched. CDR1 and CDR2 (germline): SGHNT, YYREEE (reference sequence). CDR3 DNA: TGTGCCAGCAGCTTGGATTATGGGACAGGGGAAAAACTGTTTTTT. It is translated as CASSLDYGTGEKLFF.

The chain uses TRBV30 and TRBJ2-7, with D maybe TRBD2 (5 bases). Germline CDR1 reads GTSNPN; CDR2 reads SVGIG (reference sequence). The length of the CDR3 is 13 residues. The ends were cut back, 3 bases at V and 3 bases at J, with 12 bases in the middle. The chain's CDR3 is CAWREDAGYEQYF. The CDR3 bases are TGTGCCTGGAGGGAGGACGCAGGCTACGAGCAGTACTTC.

The chain links TRBV9 to TRBJ2-4, with D possibly TRBD2 on 5 matching bases. Germline CDR1 and CDR2: SGDLS and YYNGEE. The CDR3 length is 15 residues. Trimming cost V 3 bases and J 1 base, with 11 bases left between them. CDR3 sequence reads: CASSASGSAKNIQYF. CDR3 coding DNA: TGTGCCAGCAGCGCCTCGGGGAGCGCCAAAAACATTCAGTACTTC. Supplemented by reference TRBV9 and TRBJ2-4, the full variable domain reads DSGVTQTPKHLITATGQRVTLRCSPRSGDLSVYWYQQSLDQGLQFLIQYYNGEERAKGNILERFSAQQFPDLHSELNLSSLELGDSALYFCASSASGSAKNIQYFGAGTRLSVL.

The rearrangement uses TRBV7-9 and TRBJ2-7, with D maybe TRBD1 (6 bases). V was trimmed by 5 bases and J by 2 bases, leaving 13 bases between them. CDR1 is SEHNR, CDR2 FQNEAQ, per germline (reference sequence). This CDR3 spans 14 amino acids. The CDR3 bases are TGTGCCAGCAGCCATCGGACAGCTACCTACGAGCAGTACTTC. As protein: CASSHRTATYEQYF.

The chain recombines TRBV18 with TRBJ2-1; no firm D call. Trimming took 0 bases from V and 6 from J, leaving 15 bases between them. Germline lookup yields CDR1 KGHSH and CDR2 LQKENI. The CDR3 has 16 amino acids. In DNA form, the CDR3 reads TGTGCCAGCTCACCACCCACTTTCGGAGAACCCAATGAGCAGTTCTTC. Protein sequence: CASSPPTFGEPNEQFF.

The V gene is TRBV2, the J gene TRBJ1-3; tentatively, D is TRBD1 (6 bases). CDR3 length: 17 amino acids. Germline values: CDR1 SNHLY, CDR2 FYNNEI. V lost 5 bases and J 0 bases, leaving 17 bases between the germline ends. The CDR3 protein is CASSLSQGPSSGNTIYF. The CDR3 DNA reads as TGTGCCAGCAGTCTTTCACAGGGACCGAGCTCTGGAAACACCATATATTTT.

The chain links TRBV7-3 to TRBJ1-1; the D gene is possibly TRBD1 (5 bases). V lost 1 base and J 4 bases, leaving 10 bases between the germline ends. Per germline, CDR1 SGHTA and CDR2 FQGTGA. This CDR3 is built from 14 residues. DNA of the CDR3: TGTGCCAGCAGCTTAAGGGGCGGGGGCACTGAAGCTTTCTTT. Protein sequence: CASSLRGGGTEAFF.

The chain uses TRBV2 and TRBJ2-5, with 7 positions matching TRBD2. The germline V gene encodes CDR1 SNHLY and CDR2 FYNNEI. The CDR3 length is 13 residues. V dropped 5 bases and J dropped 3; count of bases not matched to a gene: 3. CDR3 amino acids: CASSMAGEETQYF. The DNA of the CDR3 is TGTGCCAGCAGTATGGCGGGAGAAGAGACCCAGTACTTC.

In this sample, this clone turned up a few times. The rearrangement links TRBV18 to TRBJ1-1; no clear D. This CDR3 spans 15 amino acids. Between the trimmed V and J ends, which lost 3 bases and 5 bases, there was a span of 16 bases. Germline V gene sequence: CDR1 KGHSH, CDR2 LQKENI. The CDR3 reads CASSPTLEGRTEAFF. The CDR3 region has the DNA TGTGCCAGCTCACCTACACTGGAGGGCCGAACTGAAGCTTTCTTT.

The gene calls are TRBV2 and TRBJ1-1; D is unresolved. This CDR3 is built from 14 residues. Per the germline V gene, CDR1 is SNHLY and CDR2 is FYNNEI. V was clipped by 4 bases and J by 1 base, with 10 bases between them. The CDR3 region has the DNA TGTGCCAGCAGTGCATCCAGTCAGAACACTGAAGCTTTCTTT. Its translation: CASSASSQNTEAFF. Complete variable domain (other parts from reference TRBV2 and TRBJ1-1): EPEVTQTPSHQVTQMGQEVILRCVPISNHLYFYWYRQILGQKVEFLVSFYNNEISEKSEIFDDQFSVERPDGSNFTLKIRSTKLEDSAMYFCASSASSQNTEAFFGQGTRLTVV.